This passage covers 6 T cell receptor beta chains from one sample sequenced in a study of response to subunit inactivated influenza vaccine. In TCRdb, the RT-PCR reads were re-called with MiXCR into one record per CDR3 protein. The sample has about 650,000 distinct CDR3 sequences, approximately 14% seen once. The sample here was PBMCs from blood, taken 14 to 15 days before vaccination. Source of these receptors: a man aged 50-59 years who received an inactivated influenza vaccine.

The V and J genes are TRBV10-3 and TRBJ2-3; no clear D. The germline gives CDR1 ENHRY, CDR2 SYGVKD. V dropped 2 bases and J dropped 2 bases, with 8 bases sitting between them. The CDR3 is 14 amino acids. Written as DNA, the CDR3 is TGTGCCATCAGTGAGATAGGTTACACAGATACGCAGTATTTT. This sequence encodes CAISEIGYTDTQYF.

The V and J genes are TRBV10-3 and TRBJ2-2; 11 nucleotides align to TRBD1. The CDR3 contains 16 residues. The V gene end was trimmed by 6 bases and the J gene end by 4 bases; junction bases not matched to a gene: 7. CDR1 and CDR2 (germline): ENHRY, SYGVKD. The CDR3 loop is CAIRMDRGQGTGELFF. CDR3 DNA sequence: TGTGCCATCAGAATGGACAGGGGGCAGGGCACCGGGGAGCTGTTTTTT.

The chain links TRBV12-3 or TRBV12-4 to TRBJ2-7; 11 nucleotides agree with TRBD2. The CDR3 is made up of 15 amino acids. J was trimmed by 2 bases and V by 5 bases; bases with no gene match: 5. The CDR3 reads CASSTGTSGTYEQYF. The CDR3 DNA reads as TGTGCCAGCAGTACCGGGACTAGCGGAACCTACGAGCAGTACTTC.

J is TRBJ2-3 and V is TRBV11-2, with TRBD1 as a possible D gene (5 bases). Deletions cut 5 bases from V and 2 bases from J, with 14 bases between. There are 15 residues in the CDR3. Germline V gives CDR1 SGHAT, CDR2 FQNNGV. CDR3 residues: CASSLQDGLTDTQYF. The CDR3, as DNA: TGTGCCAGCAGCCTACAGGATGGGCTCACAGATACGCAGTATTTT.

The CDR3 sequence is CASSSTWDRSTDTQYF. CDR3 in DNA: TGTGCCAGCAGTTCCACCTGGGACAGGTCCACAGATACGCAGTATTTT. The chain combines TRBV6-5 with TRBJ2-3; 8 bases fit TRBD1. The CDR3 runs 16 residues. Germline V lookup: CDR1 MNHEY, CDR2 SVGAGI. The V segment lost 4 bases and the J segment 2 bases; nucleotides outside the gene matches: 8.

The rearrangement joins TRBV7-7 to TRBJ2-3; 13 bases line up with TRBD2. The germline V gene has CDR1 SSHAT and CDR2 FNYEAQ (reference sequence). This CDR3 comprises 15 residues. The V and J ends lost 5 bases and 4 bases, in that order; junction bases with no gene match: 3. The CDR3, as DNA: TGTGCCAGCAGCCCGGGACTAGCGGGATCAGATACGCAGTATTTT. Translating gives CASSPGLAGSDTQYF.